This T cell receptor (beta chain) was found in a study of technical replicates of blood from several donors. TCRdb's copy holds only in-frame clones and misses some; the assay was immunoSEQ multiplex PCR. The sample records more than 50,000 clones, around 87% being singletons. The CDR3 sequence is 16 residues long. In germline, CDR1 is MNHEY, CDR2 SVGAGI. With 0 bases removed from V and 0 bases from J, the gap between germline ends came to 6 bases. Material for sequencing was PBMCs. The source is a human donor in good health. Some clones in this sample may be carry-over from other donors' samples. The chain combines TRBV6-5 with TRBJ1-6; tentative D call: TRBD1 (5 bases). The CDR3 here is CASSYSTDSYNSPLHF. The CDR3 DNA reads as TGTGCCAGCAGTTACTCGACAGACTCCTATAATTCACCCCTCCACTTT.